The T cell receptor beta chain under discussion was sequenced for a study of CD8 T cell repertoires and HIV-1 epitope variants. In the case of this clone: No antigen is known for it.

The repertoire was sequenced with immunoSEQ multiplex PCR; TCRdb's copy has only in-frame clones and lacks some. The sample gives thousands of clones, roughly 70% of which show up once; under 45% is in the top ten. What was sequenced was cultured CD8+ T cells derived from PBMCs. This clonotype was sampled from a male donor with HIV.

CDR3 amino acids: CASSIGPGAGTDTQYF. The DNA of the CDR3 is TGTGCCAGTAGTATTGGGCCGGGGGCTGGCACAGATACGCAGTATTTT. The chain couples TRBV19 to TRBJ2-3; possibly TRBD1 or TRBD2 for D (6 bases each). CDR3 size: 16 residues. Germline CDR1 LNHDA, CDR2 SQIVND (reference sequence). The germline V and J ends were trimmed by 3 bases and 1 base, with 14 bases remaining between them.